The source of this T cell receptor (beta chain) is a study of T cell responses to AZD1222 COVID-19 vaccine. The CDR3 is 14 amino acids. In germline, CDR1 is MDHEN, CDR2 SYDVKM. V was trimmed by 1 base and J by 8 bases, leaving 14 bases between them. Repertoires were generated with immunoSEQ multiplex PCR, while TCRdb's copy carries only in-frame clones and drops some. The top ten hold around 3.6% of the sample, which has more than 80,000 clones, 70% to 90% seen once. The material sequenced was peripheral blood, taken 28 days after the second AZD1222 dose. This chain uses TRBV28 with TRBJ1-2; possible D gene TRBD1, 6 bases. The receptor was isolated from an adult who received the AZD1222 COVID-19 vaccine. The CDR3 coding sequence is TGTGCCAGCAGTTTATCACAGGGAAGGTTGGGCTACACCTTC. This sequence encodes CASSLSQGRLGYTF.